The sample holds many counts of the clone carrying this T cell receptor beta chain. This CDR3 contains 12 residues. Germline CDR1 reads MRHNA; CDR2 reads SNTAGT. V lost 5 bases and J lost 5, with 6 bases in between. These data are taken from a study of T-cell memory formation after mild COVID-19. TCRdb fed the 5' RACE reads into MiXCR, producing one record per CDR3 protein. Of tens of thousands of distinct CDR3 sequences listed, 7% to 8% were seen once; the top ten hold 29%. The rearrangement links TRBV6-4 to TRBJ2-2; D gene uncertain. The specimen was PBMCs or a T cell subset sorted from them (not recorded which). The receptor's source is a man aged 18 to 30 who had mild COVID-19 (a few samples of this study predate the infection). Cell type and time point are not known. The CDR3, as DNA: TGTGCCAGCAGTTCGAGAACCGGGGAGCTGTTTTTT. It translates to CASSSRTGELFF.